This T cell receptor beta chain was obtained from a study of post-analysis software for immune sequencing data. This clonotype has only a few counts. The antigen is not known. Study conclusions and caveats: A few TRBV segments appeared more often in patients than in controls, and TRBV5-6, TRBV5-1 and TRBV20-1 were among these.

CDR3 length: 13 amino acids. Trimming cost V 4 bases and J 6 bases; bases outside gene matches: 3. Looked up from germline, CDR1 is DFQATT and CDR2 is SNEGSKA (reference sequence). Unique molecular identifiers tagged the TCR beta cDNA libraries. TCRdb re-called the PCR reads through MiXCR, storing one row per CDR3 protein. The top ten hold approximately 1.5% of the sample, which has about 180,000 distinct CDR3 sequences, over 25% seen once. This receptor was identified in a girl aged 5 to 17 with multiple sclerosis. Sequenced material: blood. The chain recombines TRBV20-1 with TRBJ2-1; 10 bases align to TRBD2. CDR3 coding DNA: TGCAGTGCTAAACTAGCGGGGCTCAATGAGCAGTTCTTC. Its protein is CSAKLAGLNEQFF.